This TCR beta chain appears in the sequencing data of a study of cytomegalovirus exposure and HLA in healthy donors. Study details: A subsequent analysis stated that the 90 to 150 validation repertoires were run on the same platform as the 650 to 850 first-cohort repertoires.

The study, taken as a whole, reports: Cytomegalovirus association was listed for 164 TCR beta chains. The classifier reportedly diagnosed cytomegalovirus status with high specificity and sensitivity. A few CMV-associated chains proved CMV antigen-specific in vitro.

The data were produced by immunoSEQ multiplex PCR, yet TCRdb's version contains in-frame clones alone and is incomplete. This sample carries approximately 160,000 clones, 86% of them seen once, and the ten largest clones take around 2%. About this clone itself: The antigen is not known.

The CDR3 is 14 amino acids. The V and J ends lost 2 bases and 3 bases respectively, with 8 bases between them. Germline CDR1 and CDR2: MNHEY and SMNVEV (reference sequence). Sequencing used PBMCs. The chain is built from TRBV27 and TRBJ1-5; D not resolved. This sequence originates from a woman younger than 30 in good health and CMV-seronegative. CDR3: CASSLGSANQPQHF. In DNA form, the CDR3 reads TGTGCCAGCAGTTTAGGGAGTGCCAATCAGCCCCAGCATTTT.